The following is a TCR beta chain sequence with its context. Its specificity is not known. Libraries were prepared by immunoSEQ multiplex PCR; TCRdb keeps only in-frame clonotypes and omits some of them. The sample consists of some 40,000 clones, roughly 85% of them appearing once. Control samples were healthy donors' buffy coats. The record originates from a study of STAT5B mutations in CD4+ large granular lymphocyte leukemia. Study-wide findings and caveats: TRBV06-family usage was enriched in top patient clones (8/27) versus controls (2/35). Patient CD4-sorted repertoires stayed more clonal than healthy ones after leukemic-clone removal.

This CDR3 spans 14 amino acids. Looked up from germline, CDR1 is MNHEY and CDR2 is SMNVEV (reference sequence). V lost 4 bases and J 4 bases, leaving 13 bases between the germline ends. Sequences were obtained from CD4+ T cells from blood buffy coats. This clonotype originated in a human donor in good health. This chain connects TRBV27 to TRBJ1-1, with a possible D match to TRBD1 (5 bases). The CDR3 spells CASSWGTQGTEAFF. As DNA, the CDR3 is TGTGCCAGCAGTTGGGGGACTCAAGGCACTGAAGCTTTCTTT.